This entry features one T cell receptor (beta chain) sequence. Its antigen is as yet unknown. Per the germline V gene, CDR1 is ENHRY and CDR2 is SYGVKD. The CDR3 consists of 13 residues. Losses at the gene ends were 10 bases for V and 5 bases for J; bases not matched to a gene: 7. Each of the donors was a healthy bone marrow donor. Primers for the PCR totalled 60 Vbeta and 13 Jbeta. Here immunoSEQ multiplex PCR was the method, and the copy in TCRdb shows in-frame clones only, minus some. Seen here are under 200,000 clones, less than 90% observed once, and the top ten hold roughly 0.34%. The data stem from a study of cytomegalovirus exposure and HLA in healthy donors. Study-wide findings and caveats: Per published accounts, TCR beta sequences correctly predicted the HLA-A and HLA-B alleles of most subjects. Because they were indistinguishable, some V segments, including TRBV6-2 and TRBV6-3, were excluded.

This sequence joins TRBV10-3 and TRBJ1-2, with 10 bases that match TRBD1. Sequenced material: PBMCs. The receptor comes from a woman between 25 and 40 years old in good health and CMV-seronegative. The CDR3 DNA is TGTGCCACAGGGACAGGGGAGATGTATGGCTACACCTTC. Protein product: CATGTGEMYGYTF.